This T cell receptor (beta chain) stems from a study of T cell repertoires in cytomegalovirus infection. Overall study context: The public TCR beta signatures pointed to both CMV infection and matching HLA type. The study, taken as a whole, reports: Cumulative public TCR beta family frequency identified carriers of CMV plus the relevant HLA.

V lost 10 bases, J lost 5 bases, and 17 bases lay in between. The CDR3 extends over 13 amino acids. Germline lookup yields CDR1 SEHNR and CDR2 FQNEAQ (reference sequence). TCRdb redid the calling of the reads with MiXCR, one entry per CDR3 protein. The table lists approximately 770,000 distinct CDR3 sequences, almost 30% of them singletons, with 13% in the top ten. A word on this clonotype: Its antigen is not identified.

The TCR originated in a human donor in good health (CMV status not recorded). Some clones in this sample may be carry-over from other donors' samples. Sequenced here: cultured CD8+ T cells from PBMCs, sampled from culture after CMV antigen stimulation. The chain recombines TRBV7-9 with TRBJ1-1, with a weak D call TRBD1 (6 bases). This chain's CDR3 is CAMGEHRVTEAFF. Written as DNA, the CDR3 is TGTGCCATGGGTGAACACAGGGTTACTGAAGCTTTCTTT.